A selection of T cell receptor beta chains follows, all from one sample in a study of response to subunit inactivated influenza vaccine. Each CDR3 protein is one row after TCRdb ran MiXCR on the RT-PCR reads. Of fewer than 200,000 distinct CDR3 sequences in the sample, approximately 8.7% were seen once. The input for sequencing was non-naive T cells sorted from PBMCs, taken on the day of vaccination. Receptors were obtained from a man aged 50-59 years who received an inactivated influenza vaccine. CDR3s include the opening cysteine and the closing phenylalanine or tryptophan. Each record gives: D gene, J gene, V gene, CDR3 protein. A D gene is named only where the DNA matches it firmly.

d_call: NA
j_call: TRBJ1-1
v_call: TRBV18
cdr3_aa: CASSPDRSKNTEAFF

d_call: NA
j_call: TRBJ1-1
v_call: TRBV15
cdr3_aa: CATSRESIEAFF

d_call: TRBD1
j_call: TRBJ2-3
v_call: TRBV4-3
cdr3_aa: CASSQEGQNTDTQYF

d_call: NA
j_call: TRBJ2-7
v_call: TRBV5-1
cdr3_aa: CASRQGGGSYEQYF

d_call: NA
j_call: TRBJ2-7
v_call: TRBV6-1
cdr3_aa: CASSEVLVEQYF

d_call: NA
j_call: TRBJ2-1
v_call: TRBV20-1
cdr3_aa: CSALPGAYNEQFF

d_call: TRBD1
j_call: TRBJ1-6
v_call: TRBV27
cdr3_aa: CASSLTGSNSPLHF

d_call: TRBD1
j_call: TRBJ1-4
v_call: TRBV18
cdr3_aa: CASSPPGTGDEKLFF

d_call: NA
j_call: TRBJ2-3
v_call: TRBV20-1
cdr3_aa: CSARGPGTGEGTDTQYF

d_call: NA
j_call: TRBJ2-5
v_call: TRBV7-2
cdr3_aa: CASSSGPRAETQYF

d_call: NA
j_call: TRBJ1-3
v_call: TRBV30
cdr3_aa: CAGQRGSGNTIYF

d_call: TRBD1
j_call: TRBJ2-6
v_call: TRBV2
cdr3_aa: CASKDRQNSGANVLTF

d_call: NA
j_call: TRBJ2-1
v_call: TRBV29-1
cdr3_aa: CSVLDGYNEQFF

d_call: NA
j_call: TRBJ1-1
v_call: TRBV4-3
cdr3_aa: CASSQDTGGRTTEAFF

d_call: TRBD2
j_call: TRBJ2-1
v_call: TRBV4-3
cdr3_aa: CASSQTSGRANEQFF

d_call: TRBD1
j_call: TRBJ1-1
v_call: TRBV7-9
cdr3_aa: CASSDPPGGRTEAFF

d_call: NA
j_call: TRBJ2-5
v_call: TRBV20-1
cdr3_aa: CSARDRRQHQYF

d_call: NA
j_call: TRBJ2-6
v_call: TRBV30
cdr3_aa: CAWSEGGANVLTF

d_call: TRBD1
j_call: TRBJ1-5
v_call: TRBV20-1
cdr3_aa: CSAHRDRREPQHF

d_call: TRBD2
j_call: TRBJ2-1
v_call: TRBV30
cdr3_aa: CACDLGTSGVEQFF

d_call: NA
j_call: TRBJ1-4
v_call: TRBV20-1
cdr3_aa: CSARWRGGEKLFF

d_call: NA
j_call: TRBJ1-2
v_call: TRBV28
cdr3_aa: CASSVGMPGANYGYTF

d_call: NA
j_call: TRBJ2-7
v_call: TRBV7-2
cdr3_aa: CASSPWASGGYEQYF

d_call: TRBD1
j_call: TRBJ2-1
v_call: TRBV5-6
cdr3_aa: CASSPLDRGNNEQFF

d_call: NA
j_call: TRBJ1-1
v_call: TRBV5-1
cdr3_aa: CASSLGALVTEAFF

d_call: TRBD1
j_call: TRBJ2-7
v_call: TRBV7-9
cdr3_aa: CASSLEGQEQYF

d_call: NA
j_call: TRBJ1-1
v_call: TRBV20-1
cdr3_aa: CSARAAMNTEAFF

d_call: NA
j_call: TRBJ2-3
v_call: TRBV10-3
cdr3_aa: CAISEGSGGGPDTQYF

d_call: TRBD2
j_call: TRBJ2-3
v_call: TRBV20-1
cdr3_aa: CSARGVTSGTTDTQYF

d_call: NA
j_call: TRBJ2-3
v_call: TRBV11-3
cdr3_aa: CASSRGARTDTQYF

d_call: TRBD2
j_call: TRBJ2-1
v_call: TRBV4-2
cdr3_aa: CASSQGLAGATYNEQFF

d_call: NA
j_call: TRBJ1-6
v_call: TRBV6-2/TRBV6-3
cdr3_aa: CASRVQVYNSPLHF

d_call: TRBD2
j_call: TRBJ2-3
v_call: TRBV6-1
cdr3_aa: CASGASGVSTDTQYF

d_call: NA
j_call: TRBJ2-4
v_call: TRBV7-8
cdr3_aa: CASSQQHGVNIQYF

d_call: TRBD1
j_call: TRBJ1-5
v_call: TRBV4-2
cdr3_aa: CASSHQGQGGGWPQHF

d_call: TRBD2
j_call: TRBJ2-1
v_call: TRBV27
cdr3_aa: CASSFYGRANEQFF

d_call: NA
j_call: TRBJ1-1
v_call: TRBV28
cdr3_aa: CASSLLFLGSEAFF

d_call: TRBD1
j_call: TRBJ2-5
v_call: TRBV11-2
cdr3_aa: CASSTSGTGVQETQYF

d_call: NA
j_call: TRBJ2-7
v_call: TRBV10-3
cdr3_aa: CAISESVGALRYEQYF

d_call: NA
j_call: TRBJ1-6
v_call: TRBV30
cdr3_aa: CAWGRAYNSPLHF

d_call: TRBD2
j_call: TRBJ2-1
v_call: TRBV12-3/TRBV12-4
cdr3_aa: CASSPRGTSGVNEQFF